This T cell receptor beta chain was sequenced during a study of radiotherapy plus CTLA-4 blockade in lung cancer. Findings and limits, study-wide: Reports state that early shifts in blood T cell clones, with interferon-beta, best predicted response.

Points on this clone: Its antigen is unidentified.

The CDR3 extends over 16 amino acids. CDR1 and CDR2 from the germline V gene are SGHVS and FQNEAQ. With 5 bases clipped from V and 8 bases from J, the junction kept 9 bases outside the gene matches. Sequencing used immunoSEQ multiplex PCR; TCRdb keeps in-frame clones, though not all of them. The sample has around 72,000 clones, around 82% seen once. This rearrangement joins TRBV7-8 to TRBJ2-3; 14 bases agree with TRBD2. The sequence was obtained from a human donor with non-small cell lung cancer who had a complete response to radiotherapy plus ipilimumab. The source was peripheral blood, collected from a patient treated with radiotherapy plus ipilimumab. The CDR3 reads CASSTTSGRAFATQYF. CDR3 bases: TGTGCCAGCAGCACGACTAGCGGGAGGGCCTTTGCTACGCAGTATTTT.